The 15 T cell receptor beta chains presented below share a single source sample, sequenced in a study of blood T cell repertoires in COVID-19. TCRdb keeps only in-frame clones here, not all; method: immunoSEQ multiplex PCR. Of some 50,000 clones in the sample, around 84% were seen once. The source material was peripheral blood. These TCRs come from a man between 50 and 59 years old with acute or convalescent COVID-19.

The chain employs TRBV5-5 and TRBJ2-1, with a possible D match to TRBD1 (6 bases). CDR1 is SGHKS and CDR2 is YYEKEE in the germline V gene (reference sequence). This CDR3 is built from 13 residues. Between the trimmed V and J ends, which lost 4 bases and 8 bases, there was a span of 13 bases. CDR3 in DNA: TGTGCCAGCAGCGACACAGGGAGCCATGAGCAGTTCTTC. Translation: CASSDTGSHEQFF. The variable domain in full, completed from reference TRBV5-5 and TRBJ2-1, reads DAGVTQSPTHLIKTRGQQVTLRCSPISGHKSVSWYQQVLGQGPQFIFQYYEKEERGRGNFPDRFSARQFPNYSSELNVNALLLGDSALYLCASSDTGSHEQFFGPGTRLTVL.

This chain links TRBV18 with TRBJ2-7, with a possible D match to TRBD2 (5 bases). Per germline, CDR1 KGHSH and CDR2 LQKENI. This CDR3 spans 14 amino acids. V lost 2 bases to trimming and J lost 1 base, with 9 bases between them. CDR3 DNA sequence: TGTGCCAGCTCACCAACTAGGCCTTCCTACGAGCAGTACTTC. It is translated as CASSPTRPSYEQYF. The whole variable domain, remainder taken from reference TRBV18 and TRBJ2-7, is NAGVMQNPRHLVRRRGQEARLRCSPMKGHSHVYWYRQLPEEGLKFMVYLQKENIIDESGMPKERFSAEFPKEGPSILRIQQVVRGDSAAYFCASSPTRPSYEQYFGPGTRLTVT.

This sequence joins TRBV29-1 and TRBJ1-1, with 11 bases aligning to TRBD1. With 5 bases clipped from V and 6 bases from J, the junction kept 5 bases outside the gene matches. CDR1 is SQVTM and CDR2 is ANQGSEA in the germline V gene. The CDR3 is 13 amino acids. The CDR3 spells CSVSGTGGAEAFF. The CDR3 region has the DNA TGCAGCGTTTCCGGGACAGGGGGTGCTGAAGCTTTCTTT.

This chain links TRBV28 with TRBJ2-7; tentative D call: TRBD2 (7 bases). The CDR3 extends over 13 amino acids. V was cut by 5 bases and J by 2 bases, with 10 bases left in between. Germline V gives CDR1 MDHEN, CDR2 SYDVKM. CDR3 region: CASSEGGTYEQYF. The DNA for the CDR3 is TGTGCCAGCAGTGAGGGGGGGACCTACGAGCAGTACTTC.

The chain uses TRBV2 and TRBJ1-1; D remains ambiguous. CDR3 length: 11 amino acids. Trimming removed 4 bases at V and 5 bases at J, with 5 bases between. Germline V CDR1 and CDR2: SNHLY, FYNNEI. CDR3 sequence (DNA): TGTGCCAGCAGTGCGTTGACTGAAGCTTTCTTT. Its protein is CASSALTEAFF.

The table lists this clone with a count of one. This chain uses TRBV19 with TRBJ1-5, with TRBD1 identical over 7 bases. Trimming cost V 3 bases and J 3 bases; bases outside gene matches: 5. This CDR3 spans 15 amino acids. Germline-derived CDR1 and CDR2 are LNHDA and SQIVND (reference sequence). CDR3 DNA: TGTGCCAGTAGTATCGGACAGGAGTTCAATCAGCCCCAGCATTTT. Protein product: CASSIGQEFNQPQHF.

The V and J genes are TRBV5-1 and TRBJ2-6; the D is unclear. CDR3 size: 16 residues. Trimming removed 0 bases from V and 0 bases from J, with 7 bases in between. In germline, CDR1 is SGHRS, CDR2 YFSETQ. CDR3 nucleotide sequence: TGCGCCAGCAGCTTGGCCCAAGCCTCTGGGGCCAACGTCCTGACTTTC. As protein: CASSLAQASGANVLTF.

This clone showed up just once. The CDR3 DNA follows: TGTGCCAGCAGCGAGACAGCTAATTCACCCCTCCACTTT. Translating it yields CASSETANSPLHF. The chain links TRBV9 to TRBJ1-6, with a weak D call TRBD1 (5 bases). V was pared by 3 bases and J by 6 bases, with 7 bases between. This CDR3 has 13 amino acids. Germline values: CDR1 SGDLS, CDR2 YYNGEE.

The chain is built from TRBV28 and TRBJ2-2; D is unclear. Germline CDR1 and CDR2: MDHEN and SYDVKM. With 5 bases removed from V and 1 base from J, the gap between germline ends came to 5 bases. The CDR3 loop spans 13 amino acids. CDR3 sequence (DNA): TGTGCCAGCAGTCGACAGAACACCGGGGAGCTGTTTTTT. Translated, it gives CASSRQNTGELFF.

The chain recombines TRBV4-1 with TRBJ2-3, with 7 bases matching TRBD2. Germline V gene sequence: CDR1 MGHRA, CDR2 YSYEKL. The V segment lost 0 bases and the J segment 2 bases; nucleotides outside the gene matches: 8. The CDR3 consists of 17 residues. The DNA for the CDR3 is TGCGCCAGCAGCCAAGATGAGTCGGGGGGTCTCACAGATACGCAGTATTTT. Translating gives CASSQDESGGLTDTQYF.

The genes are TRBV3-1 (or the pseudogene TRBV3-2) and TRBJ2-2, with a weak D call TRBD2 (6 bases). Trimming took 4 bases from V and 4 from J, leaving 13 bases between them. The CDR3 consists of 15 residues. Looked up from germline, CDR1 is LGHDT and CDR2 is YNNKEL (reference sequence). CDR3 residues: CASSPGGKGTGELFF. The CDR3 bases are TGTGCCAGCAGCCCTGGGGGGAAGGGCACCGGGGAGCTGTTTTTT.

This chain links TRBV28 with TRBJ2-3; 7 bases match TRBD2. The CDR3 sequence is 15 residues long. In germline, CDR1 is MDHEN, CDR2 SYDVKM. The ends lost 3 bases at V and 7 bases at J; junction bases unmatched: 10. The DNA for the CDR3 is TGTGCCAGCAGTTTCGGCGGCGGGAGAAGCAATACGCAGTATTTT. Translation: CASSFGGGRSNTQYF.

As DNA, the CDR3 is TGTGCCAGCAGCCCCGGGACTAGCGGGTACGAGCAGTACTTC. Translated, it gives CASSPGTSGYEQYF. The chain links TRBV3-1 (or the pseudogene TRBV3-2) to TRBJ2-7; TRBD2 matches 12 bases. Per germline, CDR1 LGHDT and CDR2 YNNKEL (reference sequence). The V segment lost 4 bases and the J segment 4 bases; nucleotides outside the gene matches: 2. CDR3 length: 14 residues.

J is TRBJ2-1 and V is TRBV11-3, with TRBD2 identical over 14 bases. The CDR3 has 15 residues. V was clipped by 5 bases and J by 10 bases; unmatched bases: 7. Per the germline V gene, CDR1 is SGHNT and CDR2 is YENEEA. CDR3 in amino acids: CASSLTSGGAEEQFF. In DNA form, the CDR3 reads TGTGCCAGCAGCCTGACTAGCGGGGGGGCGGAAGAGCAGTTCTTC.

The V and J genes are TRBV5-4 and TRBJ2-7, with 9 bases fitting TRBD2. Unmatched junction bases numbered 7, after V lost 2 bases and J lost 4 bases. Germline V CDR1 and CDR2: SGHNT, YYREEE (reference sequence). The CDR3 length is 15 residues. CDR3 coding DNA: TGTGCCAGCAGCTTACGGGCGGGAGGGGGATACGAGCAGTACTTC. It translates to CASSLRAGGGYEQYF.